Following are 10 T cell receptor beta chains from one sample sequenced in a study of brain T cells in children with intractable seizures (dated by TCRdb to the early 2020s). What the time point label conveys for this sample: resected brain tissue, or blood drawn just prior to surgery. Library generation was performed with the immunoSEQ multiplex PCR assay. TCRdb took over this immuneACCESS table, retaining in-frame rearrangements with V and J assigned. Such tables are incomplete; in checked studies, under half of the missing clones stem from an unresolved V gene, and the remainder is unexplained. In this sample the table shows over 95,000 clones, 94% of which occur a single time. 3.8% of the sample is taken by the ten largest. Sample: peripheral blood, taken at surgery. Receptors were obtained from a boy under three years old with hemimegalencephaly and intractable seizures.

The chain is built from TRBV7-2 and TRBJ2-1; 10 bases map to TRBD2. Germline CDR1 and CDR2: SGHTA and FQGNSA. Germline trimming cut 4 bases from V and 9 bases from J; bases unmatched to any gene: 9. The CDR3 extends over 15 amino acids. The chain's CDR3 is CASSSGPSGRSEQFF. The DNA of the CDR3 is TGTGCCAGCAGCTCGGGGCCTAGCGGGAGATCTGAGCAGTTCTTC.

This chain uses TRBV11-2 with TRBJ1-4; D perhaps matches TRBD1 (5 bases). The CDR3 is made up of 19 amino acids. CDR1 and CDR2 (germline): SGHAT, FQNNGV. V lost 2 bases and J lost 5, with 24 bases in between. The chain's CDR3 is CASSLYIGRALHPNEKLFF. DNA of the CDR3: TGTGCCAGCAGCTTATACATCGGCAGGGCCCTGCACCCAAATGAAAAACTGTTTTTT. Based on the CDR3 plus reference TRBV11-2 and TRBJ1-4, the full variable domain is EAGVAQSPRYKIIEKRQSVAFWCNPISGHATLYWYQQILGQGPKLLIQFQNNGVVDDSQLPKDRFSAERLKGVDSTLKIQPAKLEDSAVYLCASSLYIGRALHPNEKLFFGSGTQLSVL.

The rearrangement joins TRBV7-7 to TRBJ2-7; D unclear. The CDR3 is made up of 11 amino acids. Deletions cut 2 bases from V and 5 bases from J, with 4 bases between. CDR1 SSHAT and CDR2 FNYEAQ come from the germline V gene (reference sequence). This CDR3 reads CASSLWDEQYF. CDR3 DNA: TGTGCCAGCAGCTTATGGGACGAGCAGTACTTC. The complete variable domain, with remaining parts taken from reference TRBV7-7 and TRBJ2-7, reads GAGVSQSPRYKVTKRGQDVTLRCDPISSHATLYWYQQALGQGPEFLTYFNYEAQPDKSGLPSDRFSAERPEGSISTLTIQRTEQRDSAMYRCASSLWDEQYFGPGTRLTVT.

The CDR3 spells CASSPARTPGNTIYF. CDR3 nucleotides: TGTGCCAGCTCACCAGCCAGGACCCCTGGAAACACCATATATTTT. The chain couples TRBV18 to TRBJ1-3; unclear D gene. The CDR3 is 15 amino acids. Germline CDR1 KGHSH, CDR2 LQKENI. V dropped 2 bases and J dropped 2 bases, with 10 bases sitting between them.

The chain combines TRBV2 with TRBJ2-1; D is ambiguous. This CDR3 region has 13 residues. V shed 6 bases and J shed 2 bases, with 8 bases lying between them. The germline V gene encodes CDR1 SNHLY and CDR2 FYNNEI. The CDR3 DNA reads TGTGCCAGCAGAGAACGGGCCTACAATGAGCAGTTCTTC. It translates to CASRERAYNEQFF.

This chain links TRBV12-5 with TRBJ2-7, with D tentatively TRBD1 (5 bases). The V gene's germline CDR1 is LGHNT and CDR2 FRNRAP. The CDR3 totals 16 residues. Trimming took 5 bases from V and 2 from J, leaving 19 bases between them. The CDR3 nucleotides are TGTGCTAGTGGTGCCCAAGACAGCCCTTTCCCCTACGAGCAGTACTTC. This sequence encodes CASGAQDSPFPYEQYF.

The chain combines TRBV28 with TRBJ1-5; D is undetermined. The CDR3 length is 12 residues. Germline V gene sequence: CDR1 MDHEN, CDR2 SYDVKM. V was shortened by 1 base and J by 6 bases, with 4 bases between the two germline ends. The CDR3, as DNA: TGTGCCAGCAGTTTATTCGGTCAGCCCCAGCATTTT. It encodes CASSLFGQPQHF.

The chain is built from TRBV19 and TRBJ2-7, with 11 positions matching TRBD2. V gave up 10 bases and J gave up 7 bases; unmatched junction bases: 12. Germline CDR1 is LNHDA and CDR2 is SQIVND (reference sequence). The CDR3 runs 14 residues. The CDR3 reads CATKGLAGGGEQYF. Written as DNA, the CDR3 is TGTGCCACCAAGGGGCTAGCGGGAGGAGGAGAGCAGTACTTC.

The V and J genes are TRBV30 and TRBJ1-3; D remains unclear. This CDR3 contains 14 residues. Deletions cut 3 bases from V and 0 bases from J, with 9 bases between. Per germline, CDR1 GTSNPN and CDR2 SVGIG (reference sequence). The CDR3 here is CAWRAGHSGNTIYF. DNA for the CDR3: TGTGCCTGGAGGGCAGGCCACTCTGGAAACACCATATATTTT.

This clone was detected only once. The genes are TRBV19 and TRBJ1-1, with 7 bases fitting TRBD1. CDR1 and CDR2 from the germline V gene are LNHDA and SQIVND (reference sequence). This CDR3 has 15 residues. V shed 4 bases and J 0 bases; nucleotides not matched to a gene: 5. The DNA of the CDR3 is TGTGCCAGTAGTAAGACAGGGCCTATGAACACTGAAGCTTTCTTT. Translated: CASSKTGPMNTEAFF.